This T cell receptor (beta chain) was sequenced during a study of T cells after yellow fever vaccination. A few counts support this clonotype. A process of 5'RACE template switching, which added a universal primer site and UMIs, was used to make TCR cDNA. TCRdb itself ran the 5' RACE reads through MiXCR, one entry per CDR3 protein. The table has about 260,000 distinct CDR3 sequences, over 10% seen once. The CDR3 spans 15 residues. CDR1 is SGHRS and CDR2 is YFSETQ in the germline V gene. Between the trimmed V and J ends, which lost 2 bases and 3 bases, there was a span of 14 bases. The chain combines TRBV5-1 with TRBJ2-5; perhaps TRBD2 as D (6 bases). The TCR sequence derives from a young man who received the YFV17D yellow fever vaccine. Source: CD4+ T cells sorted from PBMCs, taken 45 days after the yellow fever booster vaccination. The CDR3 protein is CASSFAGGNEETQYF. The CDR3 DNA follows: TGCGCCAGCAGCTTCGCAGGCGGGAATGAAGAGACCCAGTACTTC.